These 17 T cell receptor beta chains share one sample of origin, sequenced in a study of persistence of HIV-infected CD4 T cells. Overlapping HIV-1 Gag 15-mer peptides at roughly 1 ug per peptide per mL were used. CD40L/CD69 double-negative CD45RO-high memory CD4+ T cells were collected. Their recognized antigens are unknown. This was the immunoSEQ version 4 assay in survey mode. Assay used: immunoSEQ multiplex PCR; TCRdb lists only in-frame clones, some missing. The table has just over 35,000 clones, approximately 87% seen once; the top ten hold around 5%. The source was cultured CD4+ T cells from PBMCs, collected from a patient who received antiretroviral therapy. The receptors were sampled from an adult with HIV. The donor label of this sample is uncertain.

The count of this clone is one. The rearrangement joins TRBV7-3 to TRBJ2-5, with D unclear. V shed 0 bases and J shed 1 base, with 12 bases lying between them. The CDR3 is 16 amino acids. Germline CDR1 is SGHTA and CDR2 is FQGTGA. The CDR3 nucleotides read TGTGCCAGCAGCTTAACCGGACGACGGTCCCAAGAGACCCAGTACTTC. Its translation is CASSLTGRRSQETQYF.

The gene calls are TRBV5-1 and TRBJ1-4, with TRBD1 matching 10 bases. Per germline, CDR1 SGHRS and CDR2 YFSETQ. The CDR3 totals 16 residues. Trimming at V came to 3 bases and at J to 7 bases, leaving 9 bases not matched to a gene. For the CDR3, the DNA is TGCGCCAGCAGCTCTCGTGACAGGGGGCAAGGTGAAAAACTGTTTTTT. This codes for CASSSRDRGQGEKLFF.

CDR3 sequence (DNA): TGTGCCAGCAGTGAAGCGGGCAATCAGCCCCAGCATTTT. Translation: CASSEAGNQPQHF. J is TRBJ1-5 and V is TRBV6-1, with D unresolved. The V end lost 0 bases, the J end lost 2 bases, and 2 bases lay between the germline ends. CDR3 size: 13 residues. The germline V gene has CDR1 MNHNS and CDR2 SASEGT.

This clone was counted once. This rearrangement joins TRBV3-1 (or the pseudogene TRBV3-2) to TRBJ2-7; 9 nucleotides agree with TRBD2. Trimming took 4 bases from V and 1 from J; bases not matched to a gene: 8. This CDR3 spans 16 amino acids. Germline CDR1 LGHDT, CDR2 YNNKEL (reference sequence). The CDR3 spells CASSPFAGGASYEQYF. CDR3 in DNA: TGTGCCAGCAGCCCCTTCGCGGGGGGGGCGTCCTACGAGCAGTACTTC.

The chain links TRBV10-2 to TRBJ2-1; D gene uncertain. From germline, CDR1 is WSHSY and CDR2 SAAADI. V lost 6 bases to trimming and J lost 3 bases, with 6 bases between them. The CDR3 sequence is 12 residues long. The CDR3 nucleotides read TGCGCCAGCAGCCGCGACTACAATGAGCAGTTCTTC. Residues: CASSRDYNEQFF.

This rearrangement joins TRBV19 to TRBJ2-7; D may match TRBD1 or TRBD2 (6 bases each). The CDR3 has 14 residues. Germline CDR1 reads LNHDA; CDR2 reads SQIVND (reference sequence). The V gene lost 3 bases and the J gene lost 1 base, with 10 bases spanning the gap. CDR3 DNA: TGTGCCAGTAGTATCGGGGGCAGTTCCTACGAGCAGTACTTC. Translation gives CASSIGGSSYEQYF. The whole variable domain, remainder taken from reference TRBV19 and TRBJ2-7, is DGGITQSPKYLFRKEGQNVTLSCEQNLNHDAMYWYRQDPGQGLRLIYYSQIVNDFQKGDIAEGYSVSREKKESFPLTVTSAQKNPTAFYLCASSIGGSSYEQYFGPGTRLTVT.

The rearrangement uses TRBV3-1 (or the pseudogene TRBV3-2) and TRBJ2-3; 13 nucleotides match TRBD2. The germline CDR1 and CDR2 sequences are LGHDT and YNNKEL (reference sequence). The CDR3 sequence is 18 residues long. Trimming took 0 bases from V and 4 from J; bases not matched to a gene: 7. The CDR3 sequence: CASSQDFGTSGAPDTQYF. DNA of the CDR3: TGTGCCAGCAGCCAAGATTTCGGGACTAGCGGGGCCCCAGATACGCAGTATTTT.

The chain joins TRBV28 to TRBJ2-3, with 10 bases identical to TRBD2. Germline loops: CDR1 MDHEN, CDR2 SYDVKM. With V trimmed by 3 bases and J by 2 bases, 11 bases remained unmatched. The CDR3 covers 18 residues. CDR3 loop: CASSFYASGGPNTDTQYF. CDR3 DNA: TGTGCCAGCAGTTTCTACGCTAGCGGGGGTCCGAACACAGATACGCAGTATTTT.

The CDR3 DNA reads TGTGCCAGCAGGCGCTCTGGGGCCAACGTCCTGACTTTC. It codes for CASRRSGANVLTF. V usage is TRBV7-3 and J usage is TRBJ2-6, with D uncertain. The V and J ends lost 6 bases and 0 bases respectively, with 3 bases between them. The CDR3 runs 13 residues. Germline-derived CDR1 and CDR2 are SGHTA and FQGTGA.

The gene calls are TRBV28 and TRBJ1-2, with a weak D call TRBD1 (5 bases). The CDR3 runs to 16 residues. Germline V gives CDR1 MDHEN, CDR2 SYDVKM. Trimming removed 7 bases from V and 4 bases from J, with 22 bases in between. The CDR3 loop is CASTTFTRQLSYGYTF. Written as DNA, the CDR3 is TGTGCCAGCACTACTTTTACCCGACAGCTCTCCTATGGCTACACCTTC.

This chain uses TRBV4-1 with TRBJ2-2; 9 bases fit TRBD1. Trimming at V came to 4 bases and at J to 8 bases, leaving 11 bases not matched to a gene. This CDR3 has 16 amino acids. Germline CDR1 MGHRA, CDR2 YSYEKL. The CDR3 sequence is CASSRAETGGFGELFF. The CDR3 coding sequence is TGCGCCAGCAGCCGAGCCGAGACAGGGGGTTTTGGGGAGCTGTTTTTT.

The rearrangement links TRBV10-1 to TRBJ2-3; the match to TRBD1 covers 11 bases. CDR3 length: 16 residues. The germline V gene has CDR1 WNHNN and CDR2 SYGVQD (reference sequence). Trimming at V came to 4 bases and at J to 4 bases, leaving 7 bases not matched to a gene. This CDR3 reads CASSGGDRGGPDTQYF. The DNA of the CDR3 is TGCGCCAGCAGTGGCGGGGACAGGGGGGGCCCAGATACGCAGTATTTT.

The chain joins TRBV7-3 to TRBJ2-3; either TRBD1 or TRBD2 may supply D (7 bases each). The CDR3 contains 15 residues. The V end lost 4 bases, the J end lost 0 bases, and 11 bases lay between the germline ends. Germline V lookup: CDR1 SGHTA, CDR2 FQGTGA. The CDR3 region is CASSSGGLSTDTQYF. The CDR3 DNA reads TGTGCCAGCAGCTCAGGGGGACTAAGCACAGATACGCAGTATTTT.

This chain uses TRBV3-1 (or the pseudogene TRBV3-2) with TRBJ1-3; 9 bases agree with TRBD1. With 2 bases clipped from V and 2 bases from J, the junction kept 1 base outside the gene matches. This CDR3 spans 15 amino acids. Per the germline V gene, CDR1 is LGHDT and CDR2 is YNNKEL (reference sequence). CDR3 protein: CASSQTGGAGNTIYF. CDR3 nucleotides: TGTGCCAGCAGCCAAACAGGGGGCGCTGGAAACACCATATATTTT.

The V call is TRBV15, the J call TRBJ1-5; 7 bases fit TRBD1. With 0 bases clipped from V and 3 bases from J, the junction kept 8 bases outside the gene matches. Germline loops: CDR1 LNHNV, CDR2 YYDKDF (reference sequence). The CDR3 has 17 residues. CDR3 coding DNA: TGTGCCACCAGCAGAGATCAAGGGGGCCCCCTCAATCAGCCCCAGCATTTT. Translating gives CATSRDQGGPLNQPQHF.

V and J are TRBV5-1 and TRBJ2-1; D gene unclear. Germline V gene data show CDR1 as SGHRS and CDR2 as YFSETQ. The CDR3 loop spans 14 amino acids. Trimming removed 6 bases from V and 2 bases from J, with 12 bases in between. The CDR3 spells CASNSLGTYNEQFF. In nucleotides, the CDR3 is TGCGCCAGCAATTCCCTGGGGACCTACAATGAGCAGTTCTTC.

This clone showed up just once. The CDR3 bases are TGTGCCAGCAGCTCTTTAGCGGGGGGTTTCTACAATGAGCAGTTCTTC. It is translated as CASSSLAGGFYNEQFF. The V gene is TRBV7-3, the J gene TRBJ2-1; 10 positions agree with TRBD2. With V trimmed by 4 bases and J by 3 bases, 6 bases remained unmatched. From germline, CDR1 is SGHTA and CDR2 FQGTGA. The CDR3 loop spans 16 amino acids. Full variable domain (rest looked up from reference TRBV7-3 and TRBJ2-1): GAGVSQTPSNKVTEKGKYVELRCDPISGHTALYWYRQSLGQGPEFLIYFQGTGAADDSGLPNDRFFAVRPEGSVSTLKIQRTERGDSAVYLCASSSLAGGFYNEQFFGPGTRLTVL.